This T cell receptor (beta chain) came from a study of high-grade serous ovarian cancer treatment subgroups. Whole-study findings and limits: TCR clonal relatedness correlated positively with neoantigen level. The analyses considered CDR3 and ignored CDR1 and CDR2. Same-patient tumor repertoires overlapped at about 0.095 to 0.79; different patients barely overlapped.

Assay used: immunoSEQ multiplex PCR; TCRdb lists only in-frame clones, some missing. In the table there are about 33,000 clones, over 60% of which are singletons. Points on this clone: What it binds is unknown.

The tumor samples were collected prior to definitive surgery or chemotherapy. The sequencing sample was made of tumor tissue. This receptor was identified in a human donor with high-grade serous ovarian cancer.

CDR3 DNA sequence: TGTGCCAGCAGCTGGGGACTAACCGGGGAGCTGTTTTTT. Translating it yields CASSWGLTGELFF. The chain links TRBV5-6 to TRBJ2-2; 7 nucleotides agree with TRBD2. Trimming at V came to 3 bases and at J to 5 bases, leaving 1 base not matched to a gene. This CDR3 spans 13 amino acids. Germline-derived CDR1 and CDR2 are SGHDT and YYEEEE.